Listed here is a single T cell receptor (beta chain). Its antigen is unidentified. Sequence at one end of the junction differs from germline and may be a read error. This entry is derived from a study of identical twins. A universal primer binding site was introduced by template switching. The final cDNA contained unique molecular identifiers. Each CDR3 protein is one row after TCRdb ran MiXCR on the 5' RACE reads. The sample consists of approximately 700,000 distinct CDR3 sequences, roughly 20% of them appearing once. The study, taken as a whole, reports: Alpha sequences out of frame and shared by twins had excess low generation probability. Beta out-of-frame twin sharing showed a weaker excess. Fewer insertions marked abundant cord blood beta clonotypes; young adult naive trended weakly, memory not at all.

A further study also used this sample, focusing on T cells expressing NK-cell markers.

Sequencing input: PBMCs. This TCR derives from a woman aged 18-30 years in good health.

CDR3 in DNA: TGCGCCAGCAGCTGGGACGGGACAGGGGACGATTTT. Its protein is CASSWDGTGDDF. The chain uses TRBV5-1 and TRBJ2-3; 10 bases are a match to TRBD1. Germline V gives CDR1 SGHRS, CDR2 YFSETQ. The CDR3 runs 12 residues.